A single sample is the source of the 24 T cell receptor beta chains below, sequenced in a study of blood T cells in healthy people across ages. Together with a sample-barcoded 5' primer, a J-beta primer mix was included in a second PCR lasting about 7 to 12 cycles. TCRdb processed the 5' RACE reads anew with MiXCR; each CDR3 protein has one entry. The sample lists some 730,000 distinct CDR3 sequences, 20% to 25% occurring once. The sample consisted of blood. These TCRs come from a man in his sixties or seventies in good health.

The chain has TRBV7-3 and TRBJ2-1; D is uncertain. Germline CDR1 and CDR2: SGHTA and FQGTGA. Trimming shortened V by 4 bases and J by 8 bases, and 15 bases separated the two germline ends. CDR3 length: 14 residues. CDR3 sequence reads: CASSSRAHGDEQFF. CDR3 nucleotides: TGTGCCAGCAGCTCCCGGGCCCATGGCGATGAGCAGTTCTTC.

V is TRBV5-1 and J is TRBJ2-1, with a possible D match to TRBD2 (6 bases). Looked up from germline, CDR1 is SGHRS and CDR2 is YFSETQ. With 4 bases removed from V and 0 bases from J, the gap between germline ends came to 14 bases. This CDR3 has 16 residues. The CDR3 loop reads CASSARLVGSYNEQFF. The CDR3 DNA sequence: TGCGCCAGCAGCGCACGACTAGTAGGCTCCTACAATGAGCAGTTCTTC.

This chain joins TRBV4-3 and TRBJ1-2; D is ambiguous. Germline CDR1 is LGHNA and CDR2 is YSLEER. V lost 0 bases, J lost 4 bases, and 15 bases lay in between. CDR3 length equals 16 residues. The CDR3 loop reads CASSQDIASGGYGYTF. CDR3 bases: TGCGCCAGCAGCCAAGATATTGCCTCGGGTGGCTATGGCTACACCTTC.

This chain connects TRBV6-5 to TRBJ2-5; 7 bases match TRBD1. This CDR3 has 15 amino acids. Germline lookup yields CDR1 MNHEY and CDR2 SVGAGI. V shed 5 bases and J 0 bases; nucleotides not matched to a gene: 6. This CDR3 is CASSRQGSNQETQYF. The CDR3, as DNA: TGTGCCAGCAGTCGACAGGGAAGCAACCAAGAGACCCAGTACTTC.

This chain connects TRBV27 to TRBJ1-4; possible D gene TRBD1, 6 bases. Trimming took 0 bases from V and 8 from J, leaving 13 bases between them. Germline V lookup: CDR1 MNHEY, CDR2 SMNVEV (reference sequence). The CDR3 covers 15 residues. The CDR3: CASSLSRGAGEKLFF. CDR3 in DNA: TGTGCCAGCAGTTTATCTAGGGGGGCTGGAGAAAAACTGTTTTTT.

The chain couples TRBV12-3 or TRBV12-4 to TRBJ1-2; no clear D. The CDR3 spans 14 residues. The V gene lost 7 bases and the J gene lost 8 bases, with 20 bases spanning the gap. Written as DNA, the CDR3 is TGTGCCAGCACCCTTTCGGAGAGGGCGCGAGGCTACACCTTC. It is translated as CASTLSERARGYTF.

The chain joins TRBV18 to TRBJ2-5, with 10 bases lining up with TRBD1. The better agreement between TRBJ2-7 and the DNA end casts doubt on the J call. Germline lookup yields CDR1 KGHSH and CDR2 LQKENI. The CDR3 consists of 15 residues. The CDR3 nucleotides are TGTGCCAGCTCACCAAGAGGACAGGGGGGATACGAGCAGTACGTC. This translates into CASSPRGQGGYEQYV.

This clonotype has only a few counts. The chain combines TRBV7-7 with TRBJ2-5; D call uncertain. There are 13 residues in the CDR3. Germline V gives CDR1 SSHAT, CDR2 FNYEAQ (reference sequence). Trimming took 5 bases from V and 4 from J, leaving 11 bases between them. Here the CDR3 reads CASSRYLGETQYF. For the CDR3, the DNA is TGTGCCAGCAGCCGTTACTTGGGAGAGACCCAGTACTTC.

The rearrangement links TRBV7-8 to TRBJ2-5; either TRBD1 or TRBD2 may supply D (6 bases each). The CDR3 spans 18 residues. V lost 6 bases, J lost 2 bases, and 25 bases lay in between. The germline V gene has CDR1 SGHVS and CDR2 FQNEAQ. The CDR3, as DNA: TGTGCCAGCAGACACACGGGACATCCGAAACGGGGGCAAGAGACCCAGTACTTC. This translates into CASRHTGHPKRGQETQYF.

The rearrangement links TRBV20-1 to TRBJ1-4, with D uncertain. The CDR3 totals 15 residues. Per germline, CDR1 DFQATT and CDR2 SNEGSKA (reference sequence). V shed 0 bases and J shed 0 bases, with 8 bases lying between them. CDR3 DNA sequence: TGCAGTGCTAGAGATTCGAAGACAACTAATGAAAAACTGTTTTTT. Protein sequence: CSARDSKTTNEKLFF.

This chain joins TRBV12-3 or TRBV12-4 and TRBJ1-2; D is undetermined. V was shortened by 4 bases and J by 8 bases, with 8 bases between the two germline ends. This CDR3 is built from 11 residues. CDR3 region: CASSSDSGYTF. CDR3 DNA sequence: TGTGCCAGCAGTTCGGATTCGGGCTACACCTTC.

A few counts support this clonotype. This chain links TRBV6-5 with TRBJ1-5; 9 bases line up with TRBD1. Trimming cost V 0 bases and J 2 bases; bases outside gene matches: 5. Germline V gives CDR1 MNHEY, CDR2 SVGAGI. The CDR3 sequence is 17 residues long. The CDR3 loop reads CASSYSDRGDRNQPQHF. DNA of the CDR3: TGTGCCAGCAGTTACTCCGACAGGGGGGATCGCAATCAGCCCCAGCATTTT.

The CDR3: CASRGQGLYNQPQHF. In nucleotides, the CDR3 is TGTGCCAGCAGGGGACAGGGGTTGTACAATCAGCCCCAGCATTTT. The V and J genes are TRBV27 and TRBJ1-5; 10 nucleotides align to TRBD1. V dropped 6 bases and J dropped 3; count of bases not matched to a gene: 5. CDR1 and CDR2 (germline): MNHEY, SMNVEV (reference sequence). The CDR3 is 15 residues long.

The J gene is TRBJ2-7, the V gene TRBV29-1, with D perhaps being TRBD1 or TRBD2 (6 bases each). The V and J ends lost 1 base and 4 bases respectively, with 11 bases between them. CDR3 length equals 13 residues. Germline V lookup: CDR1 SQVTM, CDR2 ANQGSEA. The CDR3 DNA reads TGCAGCGTTGAAGGCCAGGGGAGGTACGAGCAGTACTTC. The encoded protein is CSVEGQGRYEQYF.

CDR3 coding DNA: TGCAGTTCCCCTGTGGGACATAACTATGGCTACACCTTC. Encoded protein: CSSPVGHNYGYTF. The J gene is TRBJ1-2, the V gene TRBV20-1, with TRBD1 as a possible D gene (6 bases). V gave up 8 bases and J gave up 1 base, with 14 bases separating them. This CDR3 spans 13 amino acids. Germline V lookup: CDR1 DFQATT, CDR2 SNEGSKA (reference sequence).

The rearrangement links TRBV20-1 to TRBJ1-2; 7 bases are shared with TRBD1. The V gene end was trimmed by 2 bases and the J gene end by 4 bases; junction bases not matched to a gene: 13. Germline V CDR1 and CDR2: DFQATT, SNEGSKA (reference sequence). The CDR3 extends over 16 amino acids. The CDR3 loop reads CSARQAGRDSIYGYTF. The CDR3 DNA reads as TGCAGTGCTAGACAGGCAGGGCGGGACAGCATCTATGGCTACACCTTC.

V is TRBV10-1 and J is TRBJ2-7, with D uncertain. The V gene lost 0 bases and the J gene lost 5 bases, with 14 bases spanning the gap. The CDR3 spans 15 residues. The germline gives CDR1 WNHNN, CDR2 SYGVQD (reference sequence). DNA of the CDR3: TGCGCCAGCAGTGAGTCCGTCCCTTGGGCGGACGAGCAGTACTTC. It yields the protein CASSESVPWADEQYF.

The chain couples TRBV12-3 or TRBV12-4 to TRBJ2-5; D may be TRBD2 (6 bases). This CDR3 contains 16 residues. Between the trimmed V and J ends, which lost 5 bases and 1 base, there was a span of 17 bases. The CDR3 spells CASSLPGLGGQETQYF. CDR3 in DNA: TGTGCCAGCAGTCTCCCGGGCCTCGGGGGCCAAGAGACCCAGTACTTC.

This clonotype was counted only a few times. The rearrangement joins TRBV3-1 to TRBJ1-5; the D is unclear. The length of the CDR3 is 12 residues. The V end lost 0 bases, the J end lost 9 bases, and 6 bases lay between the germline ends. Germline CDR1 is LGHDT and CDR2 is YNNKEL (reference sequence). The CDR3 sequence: CASSQDNGPQHF. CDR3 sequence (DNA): TGTGCCAGCAGCCAAGATAACGGGCCCCAGCATTTT.

The CDR3 spells CASSMTGALSGANVLTF. CDR3 in DNA: TGTGCCAGCAGTATGACAGGGGCCCTCTCTGGGGCCAACGTCCTGACTTTC. The chain is built from TRBV12-3 or TRBV12-4 and TRBJ2-6, with 8 bases identical to TRBD1. The CDR3 is 17 residues long. Trimming cost V 5 bases and J 0 bases; bases outside gene matches: 6.

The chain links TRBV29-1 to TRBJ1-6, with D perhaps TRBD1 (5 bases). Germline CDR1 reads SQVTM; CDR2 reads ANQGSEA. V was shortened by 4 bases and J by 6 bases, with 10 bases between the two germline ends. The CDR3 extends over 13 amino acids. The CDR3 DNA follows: TGCAGCGTTGGGGCAGGGAGTAATTCACCCCTCCACTTT. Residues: CSVGAGSNSPLHF.

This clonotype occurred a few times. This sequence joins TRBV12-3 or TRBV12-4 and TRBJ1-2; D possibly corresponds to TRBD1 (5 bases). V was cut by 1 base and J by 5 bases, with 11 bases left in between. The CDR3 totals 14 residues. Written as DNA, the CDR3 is TGTGCCAGCAGTTTAGGGGGCCCTCGGTATGGCTACACCTTC. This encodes CASSLGGPRYGYTF.

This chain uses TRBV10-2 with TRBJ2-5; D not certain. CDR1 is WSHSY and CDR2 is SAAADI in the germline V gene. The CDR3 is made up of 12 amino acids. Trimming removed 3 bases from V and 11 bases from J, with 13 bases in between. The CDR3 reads CASSDLDLEQYF. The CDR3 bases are TGCGCCAGCAGTGATCTGGATTTGGAGCAGTACTTC.

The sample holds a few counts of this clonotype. The CDR3 nucleotides read TGTGCCAGCAGCCAAACATGGACTAGCGGGGTGGAGGAGACCCAGTACTTC. Its protein product is CASSQTWTSGVEETQYF. The V call is TRBV14, the J call TRBJ2-5, with TRBD2 matching over 12 bases. Germline loops: CDR1 SGHDN, CDR2 FVKESK. The trim removed 2 bases at V and 5 bases at J, leaving 9 bases unmatched. The CDR3 has 17 amino acids.